The sequence of this TCR beta chain was determined in a study of graft-versus-host responses after intestinal transplantation. On the study more broadly: Each transplant was multivisceral, liver-intestinal, or isolated intestinal. Regarding the study as a whole: Levels of circulating GvH clones at their peak were associated with early post-transplant HvG declines.

For this clone: The antigen remains undetermined.

Germline V gives CDR1 SGHDT, CDR2 YYEEEE. The CDR3 has 13 amino acids. Trimming stripped 4 bases from V and 4 bases from J, with 9 bases between. Data came from immunoSEQ multiplex PCR; TCRdb stores just in-frame clones and leaves some out. There are tens of thousands of clones in the sample; 84% occur only once, and roughly 0.4% lies in the top ten. The chain has TRBV5-6 and TRBJ1-5; no firm D call. Sequencing used unstimulated CD4+ T cells sorted from spleen or lymph node cells, obtained before transplant. The TCR comes from a human donor who was the organ donor for an intestinal transplant. The CDR3 DNA is TGTGCCAGCAGCCTTGGCCGTAATCAGCCCCAGCATTTT. It yields the protein CASSLGRNQPQHF.